The T cell receptor beta chain described here comes from a study of T cell clones after liver transplantation. Study context: TCRbeta sequencing after a pre-transplant mixed lymphocyte reaction identified graft-donor-reactive clones, later tracked in post-transplant blood.

Produced via immunoSEQ multiplex PCR; TCRdb's table is partial and in-frame only. This sample has roughly 120,000 clones, with just over 90% found just once. The source was CD4+ T cells from blood, collected 12 months after liver transplant. The receptor was derived from a human patient who received a liver transplant. T cells may partly derive from the graft donor.

CDR3 sequence reads: CASSLAGRTTGELFF. The DNA of the CDR3 is TGTGCCAGCAGCTTGGCGGGAAGGACCACCGGGGAGCTGTTTTTT. The chain links TRBV5-4 to TRBJ2-2, with D possibly matching TRBD2 (5 bases). The CDR3 consists of 15 residues. Germline loops: CDR1 SGHNT, CDR2 YYREEE (reference sequence). Trimming cost V 0 bases and J 4 bases, with 10 bases left between them.